The 5 T cell receptor beta chains given below trace back to one sample, sequenced in a study of CD8+ T cells in alopecia areata (dated by TCRdb to between 2018 and 2020). The time point label on this specimen signifies: baseline before oral tofacitinib. The library came from the immunoSEQ multiplex PCR assay. To provide template for TCR sequencing, every sample had RNA extracted and reverse transcribed into cDNA. Imported from immuneACCESS, the table was reduced by TCRdb to in-frame sequences with V and J called. These copies leave out some clones; in studies compared against another copy, an unresolved V gene accounts for under half, and the cause of the remainder is not known. This sample comprises around 250,000 clones, roughly two thirds of them detected only once. Around 1.2% of the sample rests with the top ten. The material sequenced was CD4+ T cells sorted from blood, taken at week 0. The receptor source for this set is a human donor with alopecia areata.

The CDR3 coding sequence is TGCGCCAGCAGCCAACACAGGGGCTACTCTCACGAGCAGTACTTC. Translation: CASSQHRGYSHEQYF. The chain has TRBV4-3 and TRBJ2-7; 7 nucleotides match TRBD1. CDR3 length equals 15 residues. Germline values: CDR1 LGHNA, CDR2 YSLEER. V dropped 2 bases and J dropped 5; count of bases not matched to a gene: 9.

The gene calls are TRBV5-1 and TRBJ2-1; the match to TRBD1 covers 10 bases. Looked up from germline, CDR1 is SGHRS and CDR2 is YFSETQ. CDR3 size: 15 residues. J was trimmed by 4 bases and V by 7 bases; bases with no gene match: 8. Here the CDR3 reads CASRDRGGSYNEQFF. For the CDR3, the DNA is TGCGCCAGCCGGGACAGGGGCGGTTCGTACAATGAGCAGTTCTTC.

The chain has TRBV7-2 and TRBJ1-5; D is unclear. The CDR3 runs to 14 residues. V lost 6 bases and J 4 bases, leaving 13 bases between the germline ends. The germline CDR1 and CDR2 sequences are SGHTA and FQGNSA. CDR3 protein: CASSQMYTNQPQHF. Here the CDR3 DNA reads TGTGCCAGCAGTCAAATGTACACTAATCAGCCCCAGCATTTT.

V usage is TRBV30 and J usage is TRBJ1-2; D is possibly TRBD1 (6 bases). The CDR3 extends over 13 amino acids. Per germline, CDR1 GTSNPN and CDR2 SVGIG (reference sequence). The CDR3 is CAVAGVTNYGYTF. The CDR3, as DNA: TGTGCTGTGGCAGGGGTTACTAACTATGGCTACACCTTC. Supplemented by reference TRBV30 and TRBJ1-2, the full variable domain reads SQTIHQWPATLVQPVGSPLSLECTVEGTSNPNLYWYRQAAGRGLQLLFYSVGIGQISSEVPQNLSASRPQDRQFILSSKKLLLSDSGFYLCAVAGVTNYGYTFGSGTRLTVV.

The chain carries TRBV6-1 and TRBJ2-7, with D perhaps matching TRBD2 (5 bases). V dropped 4 bases and J dropped 7 bases, with 14 bases sitting between them. CDR1 is MNHNS, CDR2 SASEGT, per germline. The CDR3 is 13 residues long. The CDR3 DNA reads TGTGCCAGCAGTGGAGGGAACCTATGGGAGCAGTACTTC. Residues: CASSGGNLWEQYF.